This TCR beta chain emerged from a study of CD8+ T cells in alopecia areata. As concerns this clone: What it binds is not known.

The CDR3 loop spans 13 amino acids. Extracted from the samples, RNA was reverse transcribed into cDNA to serve as the sequencing template. Profiled with immunoSEQ multiplex PCR; TCRdb holds only in-frame clones, not every one. This table has approximately 29,000 clones, roughly 80% appearing once. Study-level findings and limits: Mice gave a clearer picture of TCR sharing than patients did, possibly for HLA-related reasons.

What was sequenced was NKG2D-low CD8+ T cells sorted from blood. The origin of this receptor is a human donor with alopecia areata. The chain is built from TRBV21-1 and TRBJ2-5. TRBV21-1 is a pseudogene. In DNA, the CDR3 is TGTGCCAGCAGCAAACTCTACGGAAAGACCCAGTACTTC. This sequence encodes CASSKLYGKTQYF.